This T cell receptor (beta chain) was sequenced in a study of blood T cell repertoires in COVID-19. The wider study: Samples representing acute and convalescent COVID-19 were sourced from the United States, Italy and Spain.

The sample holds a few counts of this clone. Per the authors' pipeline: Nucleated cell counts were estimated from reference gene primer amplification. Clones were sequenced by immunoSEQ multiplex PCR, and TCRdb holds only the in-frame ones, with some missing. V, J and clone size derive from that table, while D and trimming were established from the DNA sequence. The data hold around 49,000 clones, with around 73% observed a single time. CDR3 size: 15 residues. Germline CDR1 reads SGHTA; CDR2 reads FQGTGA. Between the trimmed V and J ends, which lost 4 bases and 0 bases, there was a span of 7 bases. Participants reported their clinical history, and cohort assignment relied on those reports.

This TCR came from a woman aged 45-65 years with acute COVID-19. The sample was PBMCs or T cells enriched from blood (not recorded which). The chain links TRBV7-3 to TRBJ2-6, with D tentatively TRBD1 (5 bases). CDR3 protein: CASSYDSSGANVLTF. In DNA form, the CDR3 reads TGTGCCAGCAGCTATGACAGCTCTGGGGCCAACGTCCTGACTTTC.